Listed here are 3 T cell receptor beta chains from one sample, sequenced in a study of blood T cells in healthy people across ages. PCR was performed a second time for roughly 7 to 11 cycles using a sample-barcoded 5' primer and a J-beta primer mix. TCRdb re-called the 5' RACE reads through MiXCR, storing one row per CDR3 protein. The table shows around 1,500,000 distinct CDR3 sequences, with roughly 40% occurring only once. The source material was blood. The receptors stem from a woman under 30 in good health.

The gene calls are TRBV5-5 and TRBJ2-3; D is perhaps TRBD1 or TRBD2 (5 bases each). Trimming left V 7 bases short and J 4 bases short, with 16 bases between. The CDR3 is made up of 14 amino acids. Germline lookup yields CDR1 SGHKS and CDR2 YYEKEE (reference sequence). In nucleotides, the CDR3 is TGTGCCAGCGGTCGGGACCAGGGAGCAGATACGCAGTATTTT. It specifies CASGRDQGADTQYF.

This clonotype was recorded once. The V call is TRBV20-1, the J call TRBJ1-5; perhaps TRBD1 as D (5 bases). Trimming shortened V by 5 bases and J by 3 bases, and 14 bases separated the two germline ends. CDR3 length: 14 residues. Looked up from germline, CDR1 is DFQATT and CDR2 is SNEGSKA (reference sequence). The chain's CDR3 is CSAQAGGSNQPQHF. The DNA of the CDR3 is TGCAGTGCTCAGGCCGGGGGTTCCAATCAGCCCCAGCATTTT.

J is TRBJ2-1 and V is TRBV6-1, with D possibly being TRBD1 (6 bases). Trimming took 3 bases from V and 6 from J, leaving 12 bases between them. This CDR3 has 14 amino acids. Germline CDR1 is MNHNS and CDR2 is SASEGT. The CDR3 region is CASSDATGGNEQFF. The CDR3 DNA reads TGTGCCAGCAGTGACGCGACAGGAGGCAATGAGCAGTTCTTC.